This is a list of T cell receptor beta chains from one sample in a study of vaccination and CD4 T cells after COVID-19. Each CDR3 protein is one row after TCRdb ran MiXCR on the PCR reads. The sample contains 14,000 or so distinct CDR3 sequences, around 21% of which appear only once. The antigens for these receptors are not known. The specimen was cultured CD4+ T cells from blood. The receptors stem from a human donor with COVID-19. Each CDR3 is given with its conserved first and last residue. D genes are given only for firm matches. Where a row states a size, it is once, few, many or the class of an expanded clone; other rows omit it.

TRBJ2-7	TRBV11-2	few	NA	TGTGCCAGCAGCCGGCGGGGGCTCGAGCAGTACTTC	CASSRRGLEQYF
TRBJ1-5	TRBV4-1	NA	NA	TGCGCCAGCAGCCAGGGCCCCAGGGTTGGGGGATATAGCAATCAGCCCCAGCATTTT	CASSQGPRVGGYSNQPQHF
TRBJ2-4	TRBV11-2	NA	TRBD2	TGTGCCAGCAGCTTTCCAACGGGGGGGGAAAAAAACATTCAGTACTTC	CASSFPTGGEKNIQYF
TRBJ2-1	TRBV19	NA	TRBD2	TGTGCCAGTGGCACTAGCGGGGGGGCGAGCTCCTACAATGAGCAGTTCTTC	CASGTSGGASSYNEQFF
TRBJ2-7	TRBV2	NA	NA	TGTGCCAGCAGTGTTTCGGGTACAATTCTCCGGTCTGTCTACGAGCAGTACTTC	CASSVSGTILRSVYEQYF
TRBJ1-5	TRBV5-3	NA	TRBD1	TGTGCCAGCAGCGGAACAGGGGGCGATCAGCCCCAGCATTTT	CASSGTGGDQPQHF
TRBJ1-2	TRBV15	NA	NA	TGTGCCACCAGCAGAGATGGCAGGGGAGATGGCTACACCTTC	CATSRDGRGDGYTF
TRBJ1-3	TRBV6-1	NA	NA	TGTGCCAGCAGACAGAATCGGGGAAACACCATATATTTT	CASRQNRGNTIYF
TRBJ2-3	TRBV14	NA	TRBD2	TGTGCCAGCAGTCGACGACTAGCGGGGTCCACAGATACGCAGTATTTT	CASSRRLAGSTDTQYF
TRBJ1-5	TRBV28	NA	NA	TGTGCCAGCAGTTTACCCCCAGACAATCAGCCCCAGCATTTT	CASSLPPDNQPQHF
TRBJ2-7	TRBV20-1	NA	TRBD2	TGCAGTGCTTTGGGACTAGCGGGGGCATACGAGCAGTACTTC	CSALGLAGAYEQYF
TRBJ2-7	TRBV20-1	NA	NA	TGCAGTGCTAGGAAGGGGGGCATCAACGAGCAGTACTTC	CSARKGGINEQYF
TRBJ2-1	TRBV6-4	NA	NA	TGTGCCAGCGGCCTAGCTGGGAATGAGCAGTTCTTC	CASGLAGNEQFF
TRBJ2-7	TRBV5-4	few	TRBD2	TGTGCCAGCAGCTTGACGGCGGCTAGCGGGGAGGTGACTCTCGGCGAGCAGTACTTC	CASSLTAASGEVTLGEQYF
TRBJ2-7	TRBV6-5	few	TRBD1	TGTGCCAGCAGTTACTCCCGGGACAGGGGACGGTACTTC	CASSYSRDRGRYF
TRBJ2-2	TRBV10-3	few	NA	TGTGCCATCAGTCTCAACGTCGACAGGCTAAACACCGGGGAGCTGTTTTTT	CAISLNVDRLNTGELFF
TRBJ2-3	TRBV5-8	NA	TRBD1	TGTGCCAGCGCCATGGGACAGGCCGGAAGCACAGATACGCAGTATTTT	CASAMGQAGSTDTQYF
TRBJ1-5	TRBV19	NA	NA	TGTGCCAGTAGTTTGACTTATAATGGGCCCCAGCATTTT	CASSLTYNGPQHF
TRBJ1-6	TRBV6-1	medium-sized	NA	TGTGCCAGCAGTGACGGCGGGGGGCTTAGGGACTCACCCCTCCACTTT	CASSDGGGLRDSPLHF
TRBJ2-2	TRBV5-1	few	TRBD1	TGCGCCAGCAGCTTGGAAACAGGGGTTAACGGGGAGCTGTTTTTT	CASSLETGVNGELFF
TRBJ2-5	TRBV7-8	medium-sized	NA	TGTGCCAGCAGCTCCGGGACAACCGGGAAGACCCAGTACTTC	CASSSGTTGKTQYF
TRBJ1-5	TRBV12-3/TRBV12-4	medium-sized	NA	TGTGCCAGCAGTTCCGTGTCCCGACAGCGTCAGCCCCAGCATTTT	CASSSVSRQRQPQHF
TRBJ2-7	TRBV5-8	few	NA	TGTGCCAGCAGGCCCGATACCTACGAGCAGTACTTC	CASRPDTYEQYF
TRBJ2-7	TRBV11-2	few	NA	TGTGCCAGCAGCTCCCGACAAACTAGGGAGCAGTACTTC	CASSSRQTREQYF
TRBJ2-2	TRBV6-1	NA	NA	TGTGCCAGCAGCCCCCCCGGACAGCCGGGCACCGGGGAGCTGTTTTTT	CASSPPGQPGTGELFF
TRBJ2-6	TRBV14	few	TRBD1	TGTGCCAGCAGTGGGACAGGGGGCAAAACTGGGGCCAACGTCCTGACTTTC	CASSGTGGKTGANVLTF
TRBJ2-5	TRBV29-1	NA	NA	TGCAGCGTTGAGGCCCAGCAAGAGACCCAGTACTTC	CSVEAQQETQYF
TRBJ2-3	TRBV29-1	NA	NA	TGCAGCGTAGAGGTCCAGCGGAATACGCAGTATTTT	CSVEVQRNTQYF
TRBJ1-2	TRBV4-2	NA	NA	TGTGCCAGCAGCCAAGAAAGGGAGGGTGGCTACACCTTC	CASSQEREGGYTF
TRBJ1-2	TRBV10-3	few	NA	TGTGCCACGACCGCGGCGGTCTATGGCTACACCTTC	CATTAAVYGYTF
TRBJ2-3	TRBV5-1	medium-sized	NA	TGCGCCAGCAAGGAATACAGTTCTAGCACAGATACGCAGTATTTT	CASKEYSSSTDTQYF
TRBJ1-6	TRBV7-6	NA	NA	TGTGCCAGCAGCCCCCGCCTTGGCTATAATTCACCCCTCCACTTT	CASSPRLGYNSPLHF
TRBJ2-5	TRBV10-2	few	TRBD2	TGCGCCAGCAGTGAGTCGGCGCGGGGGGGCAACCAGTACTTC	CASSESARGGNQYF
TRBJ2-7	TRBV29-1	NA	NA	TGCAGCGGCAGACTTGGGGCCTACGAGCAGTACTTC	CSGRLGAYEQYF
TRBJ1-2	TRBV11-3	NA	NA	TGTGCCAGCAGCCTGGTAGTGGGCGCAAACTATGGCTACACCTTC	CASSLVVGANYGYTF
TRBJ2-2	TRBV6-5	NA	NA	TGTGCCAGCAGTTACTCCCATCGGGGGCTCACCGGGGAGCTGTTTTTT	CASSYSHRGLTGELFF
TRBJ2-1	TRBV29-1	NA	TRBD2	TGCAGCGTTGGTCTAGCGGGGCCCTACAATGAGCAGTTCTTC	CSVGLAGPYNEQFF
TRBJ2-1	TRBV11-2	NA	NA	TGTGCCAGCAGCTTATTAGGGGTCGGGGTAGGCTCCTACAATGAGCAGTTCTTC	CASSLLGVGVGSYNEQFF